A single sample gave rise to the 23 T cell receptor beta chains below, sequenced in a study of T cells in Graves' hyperthyroidism and ophthalmopathy. RNA transcripts were the template for amplifying TCR beta CDR3 regions. The TCR CDR3 was amplified in a first-round RT-PCR using the HTBI primer set. TCRdb re-called the multiplex PCR reads with MiXCR, one entry per CDR3 protein. The sample has nearly 600,000 distinct CDR3 sequences; approximately 15% are singletons. The sequenced sample consisted of blood. Every receptor here comes from a woman aged 30 to 39 with Graves' hyperthyroidism that later progressed to Graves' ophthalmopathy.

In this sample, this clonotype turned up a few times. The J gene is TRBJ1-5, the V gene TRBV20-1; D is unclear. The CDR3 totals 16 residues. V was pared by 2 bases and J by 1 base, with 15 bases between. Germline V gene sequence: CDR1 DFQATT, CDR2 SNEGSKA (reference sequence). The chain's CDR3 is CSARLAGGMSNQPQHF. DNA of the CDR3: TGCAGTGCTAGATTGGCGGGAGGGATGAGCAATCAGCCCCAGCATTTT.

This clonotype was seen a handful of times. The gene calls are TRBV5-6 and TRBJ1-5; TRBD1 is a possible D gene (6 bases). Germline V gives CDR1 SGHDT, CDR2 YYEEEE. This CDR3 has 15 amino acids. The V end was cut by 1 base, the J end by 3 bases, with 11 bases between. CDR3 sequence: CASSLTGPYNQPQHF. CDR3 DNA sequence: TGTGCCAGCAGCTTGACAGGGCCGTACAATCAGCCCCAGCATTTT.

At least ten counts were recorded for this clonotype. The genes are TRBV11-3 and TRBJ2-7; D is undetermined. There are 12 residues in the CDR3. Trimming left V 7 bases short and J 4 bases short, with 11 bases between. The germline V gene encodes CDR1 SGHNT and CDR2 YENEEA. Here the CDR3 reads CASTKGRYEQYF. For the CDR3, the DNA is TGTGCCAGCACTAAAGGAAGGTACGAGCAGTACTTC.

This clonotype was observed many times. The chain couples TRBV5-1 to TRBJ2-3, with 8 bases lining up with TRBD2. Germline V gene lookup returns CDR1 SGHRS and CDR2 YFSETQ. V lost 9 bases and J lost 1; bases outside the gene matches: 13. This CDR3 has 16 amino acids. CDR3 DNA: TGCGCCACCTCGCGGGGGGCTAGCGGCGGCACAGATACGCAGTATTTT. Encoded protein: CATSRGASGGTDTQYF.

This clonotype came up a few times. The junction departs from the called germline gene at one end, perhaps through a read error. This chain connects TRBV7-9 to TRBJ2-5; tentative D call: TRBD1 (5 bases). There are 16 residues in the CDR3. Germline lookup yields CDR1 SEHNR and CDR2 FQNEAQ (reference sequence). The CDR3: CASSPSLGQAQEAQYF. The CDR3 DNA is TGTGCCAGCAGCCCTTCCCTGGGGCAGGCCCAAGAGGCCCAGTACTTC. Based on the CDR3 plus reference TRBV7-9 and TRBJ2-5, the full variable domain is DTGVSQNPRHKITKRGQNVTFRCDPISEHNRLYWYRQTLGQGPEFLTYFQNEAQLEKSRLLSDRFSAERPKGSFSTLEIQRTEQGDSAMYLCASSPSLGQAQEAQYFGPGTRLLVL.

This clonotype was picked up a small number of times. CDR3 residues: CASSLWGQGPTDTQYF. The CDR3 region has the DNA TGTGCCAGCAGTCTCTGGGGACAGGGACCTACAGATACGCAGTATTTT. The chain carries TRBV5-5 and TRBJ2-3; 9 bases line up with TRBD1. This CDR3 contains 16 residues. The V and J ends lost 5 bases and 3 bases, in that order; junction bases with no gene match: 10. Germline V gives CDR1 SGHKS, CDR2 YYEKEE (reference sequence).

The rearrangement uses TRBV7-9 and TRBJ2-7; no definite D call. V was trimmed by 5 bases and J by 3 bases, leaving 5 bases between them. The length of the CDR3 is 11 residues. Germline V gene sequence: CDR1 SEHNR, CDR2 FQNEAQ (reference sequence). The DNA of the CDR3 is TGTGCCAGCAGCGTATACTACGAGCAGTACTTC. Translating gives CASSVYYEQYF.

This clonotype showed up many times. J is TRBJ1-1 and V is TRBV3-1, with a possible D match to TRBD1 (5 bases). The V gene lost 4 bases and the J gene lost 0 bases, with 9 bases spanning the gap. The CDR3 spans 14 residues. Germline values: CDR1 LGHDT, CDR2 YNNKEL (reference sequence). The CDR3 here is CASSPRGVNTEAFF. The CDR3 DNA reads as TGTGCCAGCAGCCCCCGGGGGGTGAACACTGAAGCTTTCTTT.

V and J are TRBV28 and TRBJ1-2, with D uncertain. The germline CDR1 and CDR2 sequences are MDHEN and SYDVKM. V lost 8 bases and J lost 0, with 13 bases in between. The CDR3 extends over 14 amino acids. The chain's CDR3 is CASGLASTNYGYTF. The CDR3 nucleotides are TGTGCCAGCGGACTGGCCAGTACTAACTATGGCTACACCTTC.

The chain couples TRBV3-1 to TRBJ1-1; D might be TRBD1 (5 bases). Germline CDR1 LGHDT, CDR2 YNNKEL (reference sequence). This CDR3 spans 13 amino acids. The V and J ends lost 1 base and 10 bases respectively, with 13 bases between them. The CDR3, as DNA: TGTGCCAGCAGCCAAGCCTCGGGGGATGCAGCTTTCTTT. Amino acids: CASSQASGDAAFF.

This clonotype appeared many times. The gene calls are TRBV15 and TRBJ1-2; no definite D call. Germline V gene lookup returns CDR1 LNHNV and CDR2 YYDKDF (reference sequence). Trimming left V 1 base short and J 4 bases short, with 10 bases between. This CDR3 is 14 amino acids long. Here the CDR3 DNA reads TGTGCCACCAGCAGAGCAGCCGACCCCTATGGCTACACCTTC. The encoded protein is CATSRAADPYGYTF.

The chain recombines TRBV6-1 with TRBJ1-4; D ambiguous. With 6 bases removed from V and 0 bases from J, the gap between germline ends came to 8 bases. Germline V gene data show CDR1 as MNHNS and CDR2 as SASEGT. This CDR3 is built from 14 residues. The DNA for the CDR3 is TGTGCCAGCAGCCAAATTGCAACTAATGAAAAACTGTTTTTT. This gives the protein CASSQIATNEKLFF.

This clonotype was observed a handful of times. The rearrangement joins TRBV5-6 to TRBJ2-2; D not certain. The germline gives CDR1 SGHDT, CDR2 YYEEEE. This CDR3 contains 11 residues. V lost 6 bases, J lost 7 bases, and 7 bases lay in between. CDR3 sequence reads: CASTVGGELFF. The CDR3 DNA follows: TGTGCCAGCACGGTTGGCGGGGAGCTGTTTTTT.

At least ten counts were recorded for this clonotype. The chain is built from TRBV30 and TRBJ2-7; weak D call: TRBD2 (5 bases). CDR3 length equals 14 residues. Germline V gene data show CDR1 as GTSNPN and CDR2 as SVGIG (reference sequence). Trimming took 2 bases from V and 1 from J, leaving 12 bases between them. The DNA of the CDR3 is TGTGCCTGGAGTAGGACTGAGGCATCCTACGAGCAGTACTTC. Translating it yields CAWSRTEASYEQYF.

This sequence joins TRBV7-3 and TRBJ2-1, with 10 bases fitting TRBD1. Germline-derived CDR1 and CDR2 are SGHTA and FQGTGA. V shed 6 bases, J shed 8 bases, and the junction held 10 bases outside the gene matches. This CDR3 comprises 15 residues. The CDR3 reads CASSRTGGLNDEQFF. For the CDR3, the DNA is TGTGCCAGCAGTCGGACAGGGGGACTGAACGATGAGCAGTTCTTC.

This clonotype was seen ten or more times. J is TRBJ1-2 and V is TRBV27, with TRBD1 matching 7 bases. Trimming took 5 bases from V and 8 from J; bases not matched to a gene: 8. Germline-derived CDR1 and CDR2 are MNHEY and SMNVEV (reference sequence). The CDR3 runs 13 residues. CDR3 bases: TGTGCCAGCAGTGCCGACAGGGCTCAAGGCTACACCTTC. It is translated as CASSADRAQGYTF.

This clonotype was recorded at least ten times. The rearrangement links TRBV15 to TRBJ1-4; D call uncertain. The V end lost 0 bases, the J end lost 3 bases, and 11 bases lay between the germline ends. Germline V gene sequence: CDR1 LNHNV, CDR2 YYDKDF (reference sequence). This CDR3 region has 16 residues. CDR3 bases: TGTGCCACCAGCAGAGATGGCGTCGCGGCTAATGAAAAACTGTTTTTT. This encodes CATSRDGVAANEKLFF.

Of note for this clonotype: A read error may explain this, as a much larger clone is one base away. The chain employs TRBV3-1 and TRBJ1-2; 11 nucleotides line up with TRBD1. Germline values: CDR1 LGHDT, CDR2 YNNKEL (reference sequence). The CDR3 is 14 amino acids. The CDR3 is CACSRTGGNYGYTF. The CDR3 coding sequence is TGTGCCTGCAGCCGGACAGGGGGCAACTATGGCTACACCTTC. The full variable domain, completed using reference TRBV3-1 and TRBJ1-2, is DTAVSQTPKYLVTQMGNDKSIKCEQNLGHDTMYWYKQDSKKFLKIMFSYNNKELIINETVPNRFSPKSPDKAHLNLHINSLELGDSAVYFCACSRTGGNYGYTFGSGTRLTVV.

As for this clonotype: A read error may be the cause here, since a much bigger clone is one base away. The rearrangement uses TRBV3-1 and TRBJ2-1; possible D gene TRBD2, 6 bases. The CDR3 is made up of 14 amino acids. Trimming took off 4 bases at V and 11 bases at J, with 18 bases between the two ends. Germline V gives CDR1 LGHDT, CDR2 YNNKEL (reference sequence). CDR3 loop: CASSREFTGTQQFF. The DNA of the CDR3 is TGTGCCAGCAGCCGAGAGTTTACCGGGACTCAGCAGTTCTTC.

This clonotype showed up many times. The chain uses TRBV20-1 and TRBJ2-7, with 8 bases lining up with TRBD2. This CDR3 is 14 amino acids long. J lost 3 bases, V lost 5 bases, and 9 bases had no gene match. Germline values: CDR1 DFQATT, CDR2 SNEGSKA (reference sequence). The CDR3 sequence is CSAFERAGGYEQYF. The CDR3 DNA follows: TGCAGTGCTTTTGAGAGGGCGGGGGGCTACGAGCAGTACTTC.

This clonotype was counted between two and nine times. The rearrangement uses TRBV19 and TRBJ2-2; tentative D call: TRBD1 (6 bases). The CDR3 consists of 18 residues. CDR1 LNHDA and CDR2 SQIVND come from the germline V gene (reference sequence). V lost 9 bases to trimming and J lost 1 base, with 24 bases between them. CDR3 in amino acids: CASRNLVGGQLNTGELFF. The CDR3 DNA reads TGTGCCAGCCGAAACCTGGTTGGAGGACAGTTGAACACCGGGGAGCTGTTTTTT.

The table lists this clonotype with a few counts. This CDR3 reads CSARFTGTKIYEQYF. The CDR3 DNA sequence: TGCAGTGCCCGATTCACCGGGACCAAGATCTACGAGCAGTACTTC. V and J are TRBV20-1 and TRBJ2-7; D is perhaps TRBD1 or TRBD2 (5 bases each). The V end was cut by 6 bases, the J end by 3 bases, with 21 bases between. The CDR3 is made up of 15 amino acids. The germline V gene has CDR1 DFQATT and CDR2 SNEGSKA (reference sequence).

Ten or more counts support this clonotype. The J gene is TRBJ1-2, the V gene TRBV6-5; D ambiguous. CDR3 length: 15 amino acids. The V gene's germline CDR1 is MNHEY and CDR2 SVGAGI. Trimming stripped 2 bases from V and 4 bases from J, with 14 bases between. The CDR3 sequence: CASSYLSGSGYGYTF. The CDR3 DNA reads as TGTGCCAGCAGTTACCTGTCTGGATCGGGCTATGGCTACACCTTC.